This T cell receptor (beta chain) emerged from a study of PD-1 blockade in classical Hodgkin lymphoma. Study results and limitations: Baseline TCR diversity was reportedly lower in newly diagnosed patients than in healthy donors. It was reported as lower still in relapsed/refractory patients. Similar baseline diversity was found in complete responders and newly diagnosed patients.

Points on this clone: Its antigen is not identified.

Using immunoSEQ multiplex PCR, the repertoire was profiled, and TCRdb retains in-frame clones only, with some absent. The sample holds about 40,000 clones, around 71% seen once. All trial patients relapsed after autologous stem cell transplantation. Complete response, partial response or progressive disease made up the best responses. This sample comprised peripheral blood mononuclear cells (PBMCs), obtained at baseline. This clonotype originated in a human donor with classical Hodgkin lymphoma.

In DNA, the CDR3 is TGTGCCAGCAGCTTTAAAGAGACCCAGTACTTC. Its protein is CASSFKETQYF. V is TRBV7-8 and J is TRBJ2-5; D ambiguous. The germline V and J ends were trimmed by 3 bases and 3 bases, with 2 bases remaining between them. The CDR3 extends over 11 amino acids. Germline CDR1 reads SGHVS; CDR2 reads FQNEAQ.